The clone carrying this T cell receptor beta chain was counted many times. Its target is unknown. Unique molecular identifiers tagged the TCRbeta library. TCRdb redid the calling of the PCR reads with MiXCR, one entry per CDR3 protein. The profile shows under 20,000 distinct CDR3 sequences, about 7.7% of them singletons. These data come from a study of T-cell reconstitution after alpha-beta-depleted transplantation in children. The study, taken as a whole, reports: Several hundred expanded graft clones reportedly gave rise to the alpha-beta T cells present about two months after transplant. Some patients' high day-60 TCRbeta diversity was attributed to recipient cells surviving conditioning.

This receptor was taken from a boy in the first two years of life who had a stem cell transplant for Wiskott-Aldrich syndrome, so the T cells may come from the graft donor. This specimen consisted of PBMCs, mostly from graft donor cells, obtained 60 days after TCRalphabeta/CD19-depleted stem cell transplant.

The CDR3 protein is CSASISGANVLTF. The CDR3 nucleotides read TGCAGTGCTAGCATCTCTGGGGCCAACGTCCTGACTTTC. The gene calls are TRBV20-1 and TRBJ2-6; D remains unclear. Between the trimmed V and J ends, which lost 3 bases and 0 bases, there was a span of 3 bases. The CDR3 totals 13 residues. Germline CDR1 reads DFQATT; CDR2 reads SNEGSKA (reference sequence).